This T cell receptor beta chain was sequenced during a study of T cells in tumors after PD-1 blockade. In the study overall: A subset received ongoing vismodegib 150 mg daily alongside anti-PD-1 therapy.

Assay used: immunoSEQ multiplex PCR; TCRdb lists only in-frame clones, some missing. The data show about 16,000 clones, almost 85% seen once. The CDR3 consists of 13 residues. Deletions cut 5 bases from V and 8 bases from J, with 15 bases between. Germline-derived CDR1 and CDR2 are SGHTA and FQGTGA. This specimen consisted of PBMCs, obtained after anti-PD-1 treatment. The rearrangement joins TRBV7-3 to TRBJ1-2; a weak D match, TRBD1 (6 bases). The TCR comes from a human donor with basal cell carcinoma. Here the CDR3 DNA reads TGTGCCAGCAGCAAACAGGGAGGTGGAGGCTACACCTTC. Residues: CASSKQGGGGYTF.